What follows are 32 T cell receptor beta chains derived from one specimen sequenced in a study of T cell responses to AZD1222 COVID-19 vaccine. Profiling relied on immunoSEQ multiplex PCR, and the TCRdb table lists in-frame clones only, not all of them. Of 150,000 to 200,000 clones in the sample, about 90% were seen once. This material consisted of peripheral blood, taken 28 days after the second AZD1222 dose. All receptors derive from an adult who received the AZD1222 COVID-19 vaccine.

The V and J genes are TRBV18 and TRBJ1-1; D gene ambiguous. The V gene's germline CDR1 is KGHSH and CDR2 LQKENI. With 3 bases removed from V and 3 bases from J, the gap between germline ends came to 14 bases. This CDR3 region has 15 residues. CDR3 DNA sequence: TGTGCCAGCTCACCCGCCGGCAGGTTTTACACTGAAGCTTTCTTT. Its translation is CASSPAGRFYTEAFF.

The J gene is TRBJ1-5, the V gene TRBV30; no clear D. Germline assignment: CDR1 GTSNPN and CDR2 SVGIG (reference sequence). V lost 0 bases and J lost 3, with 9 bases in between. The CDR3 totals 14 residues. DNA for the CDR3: TGTGCCTGGAGTGTAGTGGGTAACAATCAGCCCCAGCATTTT. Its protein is CAWSVVGNNQPQHF.

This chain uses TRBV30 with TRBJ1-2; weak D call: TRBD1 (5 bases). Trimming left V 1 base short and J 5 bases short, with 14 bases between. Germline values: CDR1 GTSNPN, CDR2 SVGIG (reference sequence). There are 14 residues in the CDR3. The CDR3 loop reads CAWSGGISQYGYTF. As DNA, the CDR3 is TGTGCCTGGAGTGGGGGGATCTCGCAATATGGCTACACCTTC.

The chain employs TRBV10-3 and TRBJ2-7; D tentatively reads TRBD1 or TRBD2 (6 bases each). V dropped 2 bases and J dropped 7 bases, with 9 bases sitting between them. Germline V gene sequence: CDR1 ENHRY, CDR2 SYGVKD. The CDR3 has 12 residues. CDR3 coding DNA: TGTGCCATCAGTGAGGGGGGGCGTGAGCAGTACTTC. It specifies CAISEGGREQYF.

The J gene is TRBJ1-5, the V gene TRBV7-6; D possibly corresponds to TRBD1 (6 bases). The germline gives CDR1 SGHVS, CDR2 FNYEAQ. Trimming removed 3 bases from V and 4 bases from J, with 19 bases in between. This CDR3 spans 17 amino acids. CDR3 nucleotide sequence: TGTGCCAGCAGCTTCCCCCGGACAGCCCCAGGGAATCAGCCCCAGCATTTT. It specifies CASSFPRTAPGNQPQHF.

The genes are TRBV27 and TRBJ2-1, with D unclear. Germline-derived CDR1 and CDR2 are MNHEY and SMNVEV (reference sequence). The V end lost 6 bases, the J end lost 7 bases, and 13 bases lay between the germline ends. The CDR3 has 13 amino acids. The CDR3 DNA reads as TGTGCCAGCAGCTCCCCCCGCGTGAATGAGCAGTTCTTC. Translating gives CASSSPRVNEQFF.

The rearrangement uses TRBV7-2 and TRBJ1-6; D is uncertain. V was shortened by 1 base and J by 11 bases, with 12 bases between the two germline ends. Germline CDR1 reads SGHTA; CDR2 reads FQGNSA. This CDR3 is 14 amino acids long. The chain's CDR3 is CASSLVRTGTPLHF. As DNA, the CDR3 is TGTGCCAGCAGCTTAGTCCGGACGGGGACACCCCTCCACTTT.

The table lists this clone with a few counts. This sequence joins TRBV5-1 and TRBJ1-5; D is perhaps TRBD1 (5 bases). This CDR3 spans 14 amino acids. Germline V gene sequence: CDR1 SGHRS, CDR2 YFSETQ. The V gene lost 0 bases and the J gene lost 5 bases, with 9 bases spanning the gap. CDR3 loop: CASSLVVGDQPQHF. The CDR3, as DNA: TGCGCCAGCAGCTTGGTTGTGGGGGATCAGCCCCAGCATTTT.

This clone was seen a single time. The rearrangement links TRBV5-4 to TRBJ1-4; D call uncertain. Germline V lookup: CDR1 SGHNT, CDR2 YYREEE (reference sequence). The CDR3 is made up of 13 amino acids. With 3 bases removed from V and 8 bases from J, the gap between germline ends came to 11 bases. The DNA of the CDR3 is TGTGCCAGCAGCTCTGGGGAGACGGAAAAACTGTTTTTT. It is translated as CASSSGETEKLFF.

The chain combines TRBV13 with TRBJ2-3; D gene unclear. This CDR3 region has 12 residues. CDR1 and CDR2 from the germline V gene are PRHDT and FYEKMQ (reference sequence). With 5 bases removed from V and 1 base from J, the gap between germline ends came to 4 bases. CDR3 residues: CASSPRTDTQYF. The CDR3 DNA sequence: TGTGCCAGCAGCCCGCGCACAGATACGCAGTATTTT.

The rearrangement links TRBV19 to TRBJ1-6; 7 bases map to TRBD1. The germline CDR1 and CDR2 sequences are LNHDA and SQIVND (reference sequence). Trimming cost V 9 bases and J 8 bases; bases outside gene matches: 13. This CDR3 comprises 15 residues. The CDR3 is CASNFRDSRHSPLHF. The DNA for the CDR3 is TGTGCCAGCAATTTTCGGGACAGTAGACATTCACCCCTCCACTTT.

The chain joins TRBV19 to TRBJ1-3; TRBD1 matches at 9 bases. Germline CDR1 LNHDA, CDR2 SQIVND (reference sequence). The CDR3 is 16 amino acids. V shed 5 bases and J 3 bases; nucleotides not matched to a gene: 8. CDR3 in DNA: TGTGCCAGTAGTCGCAACAGGGGGCGAAGTGGAAACACCATATATTTT. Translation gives CASSRNRGRSGNTIYF.

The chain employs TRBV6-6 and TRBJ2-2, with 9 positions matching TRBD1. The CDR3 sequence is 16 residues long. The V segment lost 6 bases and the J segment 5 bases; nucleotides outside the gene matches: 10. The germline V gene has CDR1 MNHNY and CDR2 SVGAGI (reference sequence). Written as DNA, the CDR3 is TGTGCCAGCAGGGCAACCGGGACAGGGATGACCGGGGAGCTGTTTTTT. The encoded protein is CASRATGTGMTGELFF.

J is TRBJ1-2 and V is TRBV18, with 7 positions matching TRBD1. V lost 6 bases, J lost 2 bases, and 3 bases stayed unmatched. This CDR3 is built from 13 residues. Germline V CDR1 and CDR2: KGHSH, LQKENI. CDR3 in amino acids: CASSKDRNYGYTF. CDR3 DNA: TGTGCCAGCTCGAAGGACAGGAACTATGGCTACACCTTC. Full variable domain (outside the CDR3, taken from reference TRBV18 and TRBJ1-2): NAGVMQNPRHLVRRRGQEARLRCSPMKGHSHVYWYRQLPEEGLKFMVYLQKENIIDESGMPKERFSAEFPKEGPSILRIQQVVRGDSAAYFCASSKDRNYGYTFGSGTRLTVV.

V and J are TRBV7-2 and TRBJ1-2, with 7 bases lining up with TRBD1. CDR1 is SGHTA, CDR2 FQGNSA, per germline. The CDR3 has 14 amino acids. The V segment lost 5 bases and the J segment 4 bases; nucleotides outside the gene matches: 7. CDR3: CASSVPRGAYGYTF. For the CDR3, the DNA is TGTGCCAGCAGCGTACCCAGGGGGGCCTATGGCTACACCTTC. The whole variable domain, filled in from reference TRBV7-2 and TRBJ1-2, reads GAGVSQSPSNKVTEKGKDVELRCDPISGHTALYWYRQSLGQGLEFLIYFQGNSAPDKSGLPSDRFSAERTGGSVSTLTIQRTQQEDSAVYLCASSVPRGAYGYTFGSGTRLTVV.

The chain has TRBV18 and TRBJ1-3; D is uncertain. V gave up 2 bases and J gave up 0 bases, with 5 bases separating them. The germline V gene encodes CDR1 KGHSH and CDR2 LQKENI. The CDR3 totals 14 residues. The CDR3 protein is CASSPESSGNTIYF. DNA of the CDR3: TGTGCCAGCTCACCAGAGAGCTCTGGAAACACCATATATTTT. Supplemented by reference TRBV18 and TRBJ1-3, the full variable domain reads NAGVMQNPRHLVRRRGQEARLRCSPMKGHSHVYWYRQLPEEGLKFMVYLQKENIIDESGMPKERFSAEFPKEGPSILRIQQVVRGDSAAYFCASSPESSGNTIYFGEGSWLTVV.

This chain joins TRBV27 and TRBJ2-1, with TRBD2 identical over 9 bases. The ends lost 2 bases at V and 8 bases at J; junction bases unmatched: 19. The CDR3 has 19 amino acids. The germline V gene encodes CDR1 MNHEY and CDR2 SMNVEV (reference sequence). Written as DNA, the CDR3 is TGTGCCAGCAGTTTAGGGCCCCTTCTAGGCGGGAGGGCCGGGGATGAGCAGTTCTTC. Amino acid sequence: CASSLGPLLGGRAGDEQFF.

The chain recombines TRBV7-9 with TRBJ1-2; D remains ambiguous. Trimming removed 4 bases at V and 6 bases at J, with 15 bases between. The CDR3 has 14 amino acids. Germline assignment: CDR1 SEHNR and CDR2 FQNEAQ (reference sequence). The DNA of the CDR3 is TGTGCCAGCAGCTATGGCGCGGCGGTGGATGGCTACACCTTC. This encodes CASSYGAAVDGYTF.

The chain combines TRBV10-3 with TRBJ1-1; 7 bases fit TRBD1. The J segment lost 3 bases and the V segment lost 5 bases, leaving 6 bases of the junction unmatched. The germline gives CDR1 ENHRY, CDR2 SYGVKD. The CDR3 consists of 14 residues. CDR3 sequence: CAISRTGVDTEAFF. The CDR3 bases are TGTGCCATCAGTCGCACAGGGGTGGACACTGAAGCTTTCTTT.

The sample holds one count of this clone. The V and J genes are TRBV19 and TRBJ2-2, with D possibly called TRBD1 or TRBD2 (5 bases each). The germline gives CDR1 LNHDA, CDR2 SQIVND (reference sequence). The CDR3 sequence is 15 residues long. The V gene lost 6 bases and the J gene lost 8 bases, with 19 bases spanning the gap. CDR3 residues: CASREWGTASGELFF. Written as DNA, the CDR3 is TGTGCCAGTAGGGAATGGGGGACGGCTAGTGGGGAGCTGTTTTTT.

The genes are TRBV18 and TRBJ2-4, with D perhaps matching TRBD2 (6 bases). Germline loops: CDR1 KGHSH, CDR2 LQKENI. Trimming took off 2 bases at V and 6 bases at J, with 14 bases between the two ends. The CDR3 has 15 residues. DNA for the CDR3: TGTGCCAGCTCACCAACTAGCACCCCCCGAAACATTCAGTACTTC. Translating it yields CASSPTSTPRNIQYF.

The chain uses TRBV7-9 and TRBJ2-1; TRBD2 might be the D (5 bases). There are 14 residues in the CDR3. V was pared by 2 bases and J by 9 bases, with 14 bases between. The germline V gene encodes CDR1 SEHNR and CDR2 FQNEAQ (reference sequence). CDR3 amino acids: CASSLHLAPGEQFF. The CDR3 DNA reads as TGTGCCAGCAGCTTACATCTAGCACCGGGTGAGCAGTTCTTC.

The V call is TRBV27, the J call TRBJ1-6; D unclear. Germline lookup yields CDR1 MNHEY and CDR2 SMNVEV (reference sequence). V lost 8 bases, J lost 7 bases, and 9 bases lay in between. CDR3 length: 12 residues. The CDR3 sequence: CASGRGNSPLHF. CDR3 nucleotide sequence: TGTGCCAGCGGCCGGGGAAATTCACCCCTCCACTTT.

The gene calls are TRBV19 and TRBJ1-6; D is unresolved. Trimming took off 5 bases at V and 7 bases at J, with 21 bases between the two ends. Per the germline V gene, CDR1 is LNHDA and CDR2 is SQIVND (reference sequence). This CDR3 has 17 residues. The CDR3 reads CASSLRSAWPINSPLHF. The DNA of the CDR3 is TGTGCCAGTAGTCTCCGGAGCGCATGGCCTATCAATTCACCCCTCCACTTT.

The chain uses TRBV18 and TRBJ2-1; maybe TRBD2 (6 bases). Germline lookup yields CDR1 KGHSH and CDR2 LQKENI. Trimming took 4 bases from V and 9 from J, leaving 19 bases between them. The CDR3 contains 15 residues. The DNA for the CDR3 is TGTGCCAGCTCACTTGGCGGTAGCGGAGGATTTGAGCAGTTCTTC. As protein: CASSLGGSGGFEQFF.

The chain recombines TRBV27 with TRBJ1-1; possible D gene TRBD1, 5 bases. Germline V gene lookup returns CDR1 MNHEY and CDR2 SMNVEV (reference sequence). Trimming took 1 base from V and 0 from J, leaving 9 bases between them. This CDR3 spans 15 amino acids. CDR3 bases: TGTGCCAGCAGTTTATTGGGGCCAATGAACACTGAAGCTTTCTTT. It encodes CASSLLGPMNTEAFF.

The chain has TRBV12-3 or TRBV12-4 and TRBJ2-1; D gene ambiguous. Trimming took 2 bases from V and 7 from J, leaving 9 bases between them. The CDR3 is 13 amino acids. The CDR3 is CASSLKPVNEQFF. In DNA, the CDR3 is TGTGCCAGCAGTTTAAAGCCCGTAAATGAGCAGTTCTTC.

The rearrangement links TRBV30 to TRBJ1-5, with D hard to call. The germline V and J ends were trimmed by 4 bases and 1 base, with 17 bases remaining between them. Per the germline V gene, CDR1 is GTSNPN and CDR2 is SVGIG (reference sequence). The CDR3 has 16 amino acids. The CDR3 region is CAWTPAEGVSNQPQHF. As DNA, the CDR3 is TGTGCCTGGACCCCGGCTGAAGGAGTAAGCAATCAGCCCCAGCATTTT.

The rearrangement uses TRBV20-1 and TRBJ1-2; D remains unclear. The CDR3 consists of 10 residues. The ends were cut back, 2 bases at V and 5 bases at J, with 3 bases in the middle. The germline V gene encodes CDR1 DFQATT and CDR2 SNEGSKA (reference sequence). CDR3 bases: TGCAGTGCTAGACTGTATGGCTACACCTTC. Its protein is CSARLYGYTF.

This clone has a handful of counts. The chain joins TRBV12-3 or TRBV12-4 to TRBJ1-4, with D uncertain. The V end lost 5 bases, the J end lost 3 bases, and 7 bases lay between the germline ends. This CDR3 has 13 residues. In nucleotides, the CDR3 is TGTGCCAGCAGTCGCGGGGCTAATGAAAAACTGTTTTTT. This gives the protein CASSRGANEKLFF.

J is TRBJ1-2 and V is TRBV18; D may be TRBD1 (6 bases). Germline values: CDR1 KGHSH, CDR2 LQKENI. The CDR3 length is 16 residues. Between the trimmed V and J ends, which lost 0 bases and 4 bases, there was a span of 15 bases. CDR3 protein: CASSPPYDRSFYGYTF. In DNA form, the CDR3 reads TGTGCCAGCTCACCACCTTACGACAGGAGTTTCTATGGCTACACCTTC. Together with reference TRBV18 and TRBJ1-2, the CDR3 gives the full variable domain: NAGVMQNPRHLVRRRGQEARLRCSPMKGHSHVYWYRQLPEEGLKFMVYLQKENIIDESGMPKERFSAEFPKEGPSILRIQQVVRGDSAAYFCASSPPYDRSFYGYTFGSGTRLTVV.

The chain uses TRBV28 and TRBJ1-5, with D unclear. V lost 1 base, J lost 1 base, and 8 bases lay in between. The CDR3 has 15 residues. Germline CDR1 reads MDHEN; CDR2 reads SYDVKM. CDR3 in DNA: TGTGCCAGCAGTTTATTCGGGTTAAGCAATCAGCCCCAGCATTTT. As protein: CASSLFGLSNQPQHF.